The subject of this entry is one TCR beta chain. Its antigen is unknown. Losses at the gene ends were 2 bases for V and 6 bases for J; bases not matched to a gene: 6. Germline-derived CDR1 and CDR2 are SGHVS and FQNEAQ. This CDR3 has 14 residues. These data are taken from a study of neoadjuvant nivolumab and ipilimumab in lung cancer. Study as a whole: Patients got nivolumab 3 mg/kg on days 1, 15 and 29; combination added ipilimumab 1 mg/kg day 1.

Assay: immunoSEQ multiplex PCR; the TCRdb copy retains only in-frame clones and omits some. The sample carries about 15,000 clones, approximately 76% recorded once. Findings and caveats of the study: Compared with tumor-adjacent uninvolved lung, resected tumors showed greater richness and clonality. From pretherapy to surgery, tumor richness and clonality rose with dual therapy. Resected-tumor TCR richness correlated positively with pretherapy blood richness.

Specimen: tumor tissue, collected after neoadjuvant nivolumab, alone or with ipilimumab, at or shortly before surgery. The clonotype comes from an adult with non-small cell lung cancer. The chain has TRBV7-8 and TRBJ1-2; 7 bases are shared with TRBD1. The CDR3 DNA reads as TGTGCCAGCAGCTTAATCGACAGGGCGGATGGCTACACCTTC. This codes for CASSLIDRADGYTF.